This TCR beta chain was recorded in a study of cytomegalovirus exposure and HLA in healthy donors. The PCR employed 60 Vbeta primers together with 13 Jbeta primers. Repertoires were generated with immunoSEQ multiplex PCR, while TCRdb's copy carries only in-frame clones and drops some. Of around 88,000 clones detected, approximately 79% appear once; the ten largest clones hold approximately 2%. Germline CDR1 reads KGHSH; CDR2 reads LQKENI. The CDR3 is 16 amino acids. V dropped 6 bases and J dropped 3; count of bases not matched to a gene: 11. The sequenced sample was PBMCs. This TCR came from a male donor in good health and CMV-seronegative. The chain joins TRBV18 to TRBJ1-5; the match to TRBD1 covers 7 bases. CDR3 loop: CASSPNGGTDNQPQHF. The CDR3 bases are TGTGCCAGCTCCCCGAACGGTGGGACAGACAATCAGCCCCAGCATTTT.